Presented here are 9 T cell receptor beta chains from one specimen sequenced in a study of blood T cell repertoires in COVID-19. Profiled with immunoSEQ multiplex PCR; TCRdb holds only in-frame clones, not every one. In the table there are hundreds of thousands of clones, approximately 89% of which are singletons. Sequenced input: peripheral blood. The receptors were gathered from a man between 18 and 29 years old with COVID-19, enrolled during active disease.

The chain is built from TRBV6-6 and TRBJ1-2; D uncertain. The CDR3 covers 15 residues. Between the trimmed V and J ends, which lost 0 bases and 4 bases, there was a span of 12 bases. Germline values: CDR1 MNHNY, CDR2 SVGAGI (reference sequence). Here the CDR3 reads CASSYSKGRSYGYTF. CDR3 DNA sequence: TGTGCCAGCAGTTACTCGAAAGGAAGGAGCTATGGCTACACCTTC.

This chain connects TRBV7-2 to TRBJ2-2, with 8 bases matching TRBD2. CDR1 and CDR2 (germline): SGHTA, FQGNSA. V lost 4 bases and J lost 3; bases outside the gene matches: 7. This CDR3 is 16 amino acids long. The CDR3 DNA reads as TGTGCCAGCAGCTACAGCGGGAGAGGCGACACCGGGGAGCTGTTTTTT. Its protein is CASSYSGRGDTGELFF.

The chain has TRBV7-2 and TRBJ2-7; D possibly corresponds to TRBD1 (6 bases). Germline lookup yields CDR1 SGHTA and CDR2 FQGNSA. The CDR3 contains 14 residues. V was trimmed by 1 base and J by 6 bases, leaving 13 bases between them. The CDR3 nucleotides read TGTGCCAGCAGCTTAGTCGCAGGGGAAGGCGAGCAGTACTTC. Its protein is CASSLVAGEGEQYF.

The chain has TRBV2 and TRBJ2-5; 9 bases are a match to TRBD2. The germline gives CDR1 SNHLY, CDR2 FYNNEI. The CDR3 totals 17 residues. After removal of 0 bases from V and 5 bases from J, the junction contained 10 bases not matched to a gene. CDR3 amino acids: CASSEAPGGRAGETQYF. The CDR3 bases are TGTGCCAGCAGTGAAGCCCCGGGCGGGAGGGCCGGGGAGACCCAGTACTTC. Using reference TRBV2 and TRBJ2-5 for the parts outside the CDR3, the full variable domain is EPEVTQTPSHQVTQMGQEVILRCVPISNHLYFYWYRQILGQKVEFLVSFYNNEISEKSEIFDDQFSVERPDGSNFTLKIRSTKLEDSAMYFCASSEAPGGRAGETQYFGPGTRLLVL.

The genes are TRBV19 and TRBJ2-6; possible D gene TRBD1, 6 bases. The V gene lost 1 base and the J gene lost 0 bases, with 10 bases spanning the gap. The CDR3 covers 17 residues. Per the germline V gene, CDR1 is LNHDA and CDR2 is SQIVND (reference sequence). The CDR3 protein is CASSIGQGSSGANVLTF. In DNA form, the CDR3 reads TGTGCCAGTAGTATAGGTCAGGGGAGCTCTGGGGCCAACGTCCTGACTTTC.

The rearrangement uses TRBV18 and TRBJ2-5; 7 nucleotides match TRBD2. Germline assignment: CDR1 KGHSH and CDR2 LQKENI. The CDR3 sequence is 14 residues long. V trimming: 2 bases; J trimming: 1 base; junction bases outside the gene matches: 1. Here the CDR3 DNA reads TGTGCCAGCTCACCAACGGGGGGCCAAGAGACCCAGTACTTC. Protein sequence: CASSPTGGQETQYF.

This clone was seen a single time. This sequence joins TRBV12-3 or TRBV12-4 and TRBJ1-6, with 7 bases fitting TRBD1. The length of the CDR3 is 13 residues. Trimming took 5 bases from V and 10 from J; bases not matched to a gene: 5. DNA for the CDR3: TGTGCCAGCAGTGCCGACAGGGACTCACCCCTCCACTTT. It is translated as CASSADRDSPLHF.

Points on this clone: Additional DNA sequences in this sample encode the identical CDR3. The chain recombines TRBV5-1 with TRBJ2-1, with D maybe TRBD1 (6 bases). V dropped 4 bases and J dropped 4 bases, with 12 bases sitting between them. Germline V gives CDR1 SGHRS, CDR2 YFSETQ. The CDR3 covers 14 residues. The chain's CDR3 is CASSLPDSYNEQFF. The DNA of the CDR3 is TGCGCCAGCAGCCTCCCGGACAGTTACAATGAGCAGTTCTTC.

In DNA form, the CDR3 reads TGCAGCGTTTTAGACAGGGGGCAGAGGGAGACCCAGTACTTC. Translated: CSVLDRGQRETQYF. The chain is built from TRBV29-1 and TRBJ2-5, with TRBD1 matching 10 bases. V was clipped by 5 bases and J by 5 bases; unmatched bases: 8. CDR1 is SQVTM, CDR2 ANQGSEA, per germline. The CDR3 is made up of 14 amino acids. The variable domain in full, completed from reference TRBV29-1 and TRBJ2-5, reads SAVISQKPSRDICQRGTSLTIQCQVDSQVTMMFWYRQQPGQSLTLIATANQGSEATYESGFVIDKFPISRPNLTFSTLTVSNMSPEDSSIYLCSVLDRGQRETQYFGPGTRLLVL.